These T cell receptor beta chains were read from a single sample in a study of T cells after somatic rescue of genetic block. Only in-frame clones appear in the TCRdb table, and some are missing; sequencing was by immunoSEQ multiplex PCR. There are more than 9,500 clones in the sample; about 74% occur only once, and roughly 22% lies in the top ten. The sequencing sample was made of peripheral blood mononuclear cells (PBMCs). All receptors derive from a boy between 10 and 17 years old. Each CDR3 is given with its conserved first and last residue. Clone size is given for some rows only: seen once, a few or many times, or a class if the clone is expanded.

>-|TRBV27|TRBJ2-3
CASSLPGHLDTQYF
>-|TRBV29-1|TRBJ2-1
CSVVEAGDRSRDEQFF
>-|TRBV29-1|TRBJ1-2
CSVYKLGGYTF
>-|TRBV9|TRBJ1-2
CASSVGQGNYGYTF
>-|TRBV4-1|TRBJ2-3
CASKTDTDTQYF
>few|TRBV4-2|TRBJ2-4
CASSQDSGGRAKNIQYF
>-|TRBV11-2|TRBJ2-2
CASSPSRVNTGELFF
>-|TRBV28|TRBJ2-1
CASSFPGRHNEQFF
>-|TRBV6-5|TRBJ1-4
CASSYSTSNEKLFF
>-|TRBV27|-
CASSINPGDRGSYEQYF
>-|TRBV7-6|TRBJ2-7
CASSLLTYEQYF
>-|TRBV7-8|TRBJ2-7
CASSLARLAGANYEQYF
>-|TRBV5-1|TRBJ1-4
CASSLYREDEKLFF
>-|TRBV11-2|TRBJ2-2
CASSFYITGELFF
>-|TRBV6-5|TRBJ2-3
CASSYGAESTDTQYF
>-|TRBV30|TRBJ2-5
CAWSVLTGGRETQYF
>-|TRBV27|TRBJ2-7
CASSLYATSLSSYEQYF
>-|TRBV5-1|TRBJ2-7
CASSRQGLSYEQYF
>-|TRBV4-2|TRBJ2-5
CASSQDWGGETQYF
>-|TRBV5-1|TRBJ1-3
CASSFDSSSFGNTIYF
>-|TRBV27|TRBJ2-1
CASSLRERDGDNEQFF
>-|TRBV18|TRBJ1-2
CASSPQSPNYGYTF
>few|TRBV30|TRBJ1-6
CAWSVARAHSPLHF
>-|TRBV5-1|TRBJ1-2
CASSHTGGFLPLNYGYTF
>-|TRBV7-9|TRBJ2-1
CASSLNNEQFF
>-|TRBV9|TRBJ2-5
CASSATGGIEKTQYF
>medium-sized|TRBV6-5|TRBJ2-2
CASSYDWGVSTGELFF
>-|TRBV27|TRBJ2-5
CASSFKGDGTQYF